One and the same sample provided the 10 T cell receptor beta chains below, sequenced in a study of T cells in Graves' hyperthyroidism and ophthalmopathy. From RNA transcripts, TCR beta CDR3 regions were amplified. The TCR CDR3 first-round RT-PCR relied on the HTBI primer set. TCRdb ran MiXCR on the multiplex PCR reads and lists one entry per CDR3 protein. This table has approximately 560,000 distinct CDR3 sequences, around 45% appearing once. Source material: peripheral blood or thyroid tissue (not recorded which). These receptor sequences come from a woman aged 18-29 years with Graves' hyperthyroidism.

The chain employs TRBV12-5 and TRBJ1-6; D call uncertain. The V gene lost 5 bases and the J gene lost 7 bases, with 15 bases spanning the gap. Germline V gives CDR1 LGHNT, CDR2 FRNRAP. The CDR3 length is 15 residues. CDR3 in DNA: TGTGCTAGTGGTCCCCCCGACATTTTAAATTCACCCCTCCACTTT. Translation gives CASGPPDILNSPLHF.

This clonotype was detected only a few times. The genes are TRBV6-5 and TRBJ2-7; 9 positions match TRBD2. V lost 8 bases to trimming and J lost 3 bases; unmatched junction nucleotides: 2. CDR3 length: 12 amino acids. The germline V gene encodes CDR1 MNHEY and CDR2 SVGAGI. DNA of the CDR3: TGTGCCAGCGGGACTAGCAGCTACGAGCAGTACTTC. As protein: CASGTSSYEQYF.

This clonotype was observed many times. J is TRBJ2-7 and V is TRBV7-2; tentatively, D is TRBD1 (6 bases). CDR1 and CDR2 from the germline V gene are SGHTA and FQGNSA. This CDR3 spans 14 amino acids. V was cut by 5 bases and J by 0 bases, with 11 bases left in between. CDR3 in DNA: TGTGCCAGCAGCCCGACAGGAAGCTCCTACGAGCAGTACTTC. It encodes CASSPTGSSYEQYF.

This clonotype was detected only once. A much larger clone sits a single nucleotide away, making a read error possible. The rearrangement joins TRBV2 to TRBJ1-2; TRBD1 aligns across 8 bases. The CDR3 totals 16 residues. The junction had 10 bases not matched to a gene; V was cut back by 4 bases and J by 3 bases. CDR1 is SNHLY, CDR2 FYNNEI, per germline. CDR3 sequence: CASSVALGQAHYGYTF. DNA of the CDR3: TGTGCCAGCAGTGTAGCATTGGGACAGGCGCACTATGGCTACACCTTC. Based on the CDR3 plus reference TRBV2 and TRBJ1-2, the full variable domain is EPEVTQTPSHQVTQMGQEVILRCVPISNHLYFYWYRQILGQKVEFLVSFYNNEISEKSEIFDDQFSVERPDGSNFTLKIRSTKLEDSAMYFCASSVALGQAHYGYTFGSGTRLTVV.

The chain has TRBV20-1 and TRBJ2-7; a weak D match, TRBD2 (5 bases). The CDR3 has 14 residues. V lost 4 bases and J lost 8, with 21 bases in between. Germline V gene sequence: CDR1 DFQATT, CDR2 SNEGSKA (reference sequence). CDR3 bases: TGCAGTGCTACCACACCCGGGGTACCTTACAAGCAGTACTTC. It specifies CSATTPGVPYKQYF.

This clonotype turned up a few times. V gene TRBV14 combines with J gene TRBJ1-2; TRBD1 agrees at 7 bases. This CDR3 is 14 amino acids long. Germline V gene lookup returns CDR1 SGHDN and CDR2 FVKESK. V lost 4 bases and J lost 4; bases outside the gene matches: 6. CDR3 in amino acids: CASSRDRASYGYTF. Written as DNA, the CDR3 is TGTGCCAGCAGCCGCGACAGGGCCTCCTATGGCTACACCTTC.

This clonotype has ten or more counts. This chain connects TRBV2 to TRBJ1-5; D uncertain. Trimming shortened V by 6 bases and J by 1 base, and 7 bases separated the two germline ends. CDR1 SNHLY and CDR2 FYNNEI come from the germline V gene. CDR3 length: 13 amino acids. The CDR3 loop reads CASRGPSNQPQHF. In DNA form, the CDR3 reads TGTGCCAGCAGAGGGCCGAGCAATCAGCCCCAGCATTTT.

Concerning this clonotype itself: A much larger clone lies one base from this, so it may be a read error. This chain uses TRBV2 with TRBJ1-6; D is unresolved. The CDR3 contains 15 residues. Deletions cut 11 bases from V and 7 bases from J, with 21 bases between. Germline lookup yields CDR1 SNHLY and CDR2 FYNNEI. In DNA, the CDR3 is TGTGCCGGCACTACGCGTTGGGTCCCAAATTCACCCCTCCACTTT. Protein product: CAGTTRWVPNSPLHF.

CDR3 nucleotide sequence: TGTGCCAGCAGCTTAGGGTGGCGGCAAGAGACCCAGTACTTC. Its protein product is CASSLGWRQETQYF. The chain has TRBV9 and TRBJ2-5; D uncertain. Trimming took 4 bases from V and 2 from J, leaving 12 bases between them. CDR3 length: 14 amino acids. CDR1 is SGDLS and CDR2 is YYNGEE in the germline V gene.

The chain joins TRBV24-1 to TRBJ1-6; D remains unclear. Germline lookup yields CDR1 KGHDR and CDR2 SFDVKD. The CDR3 has 14 amino acids. V shed 1 base and J shed 5 bases, with 5 bases lying between them. The CDR3 sequence is CATSDFGDNSPLHF. CDR3 sequence (DNA): TGTGCCACCAGTGATTTCGGGGATAATTCACCCCTCCACTTT.